Each of the 31 T cell receptor beta chains below was sequenced from the same sample in a study of OX40 agonist ivuxolimab in advanced cancers. The repertoire was sequenced with immunoSEQ multiplex PCR; TCRdb's copy has only in-frame clones and lacks some. The sample contains tens of thousands of clones, approximately 89% of which appear only once. Sequenced material: CD4+ or CD8+ T cells sorted from blood, taken in a trial of the OX40 agonist ivuxolimab. Every receptor here comes from an adult with an advanced solid tumor such as melanoma, head and neck, liver or kidney cancer.

This chain links TRBV13 with TRBJ1-4, with D unresolved. The CDR3 covers 14 residues. Trimming pared 0 bases from V and 4 bases from J, leaving 6 bases between. Germline lookup yields CDR1 PRHDT and CDR2 FYEKMQ (reference sequence). The CDR3 bases are TGTGCCAGCAGCTTAGGGAGGAATAATGAAAAACTGTTTTTT. It yields the protein CASSLGRNNEKLFF.

The chain combines TRBV29-1 with TRBJ2-2; 7 positions agree with TRBD1. Looked up from germline, CDR1 is SQVTM and CDR2 is ANQGSEA. Trimming took 6 bases from V and 7 from J; bases not matched to a gene: 2. The CDR3 length is 11 residues. The CDR3 DNA reads as TGCAGCGTAAGGGGGCACGGGGAGCTGTTTTTT. It translates to CSVRGHGELFF.

The gene calls are TRBV11-3 and TRBJ1-5, with D possibly TRBD1 on 5 matching bases. V was shortened by 0 bases and J by 1 base, with 10 bases between the two germline ends. The CDR3 runs to 16 residues. Germline-derived CDR1 and CDR2 are SGHNT and YENEEA. CDR3 bases: TGTGCCAGCAGCTTAGAAACAGGTGCGAGCAATCAGCCCCAGCATTTT. It translates to CASSLETGASNQPQHF.

This CDR3 reads CASSEKGTSVYEQYF. The CDR3 DNA sequence: TGTGCCAGCAGTGAAAAGGGGACAAGTGTCTACGAGCAGTACTTC. This chain connects TRBV2 to TRBJ2-7; D might be TRBD1 (6 bases). The CDR3 length is 15 residues. V lost 2 bases to trimming and J lost 3 bases, with 14 bases between them. In germline, CDR1 is SNHLY, CDR2 FYNNEI.

The V call is TRBV19, the J call TRBJ2-5; TRBD1 is a possible D gene (6 bases). The CDR3 totals 16 residues. Trimming took 0 bases from V and 1 from J, leaving 12 bases between them. Germline CDR1 LNHDA, CDR2 SQIVND (reference sequence). The CDR3 coding sequence is TGTGCCAGTAGTATAGATCTAGGGGACATCCAAGAGACCCAGTACTTC. Translation gives CASSIDLGDIQETQYF. The whole variable domain, filled in from reference TRBV19 and TRBJ2-5, reads DGGITQSPKYLFRKEGQNVTLSCEQNLNHDAMYWYRQDPGQGLRLIYYSQIVNDFQKGDIAEGYSVSREKKESFPLTVTSAQKNPTAFYLCASSIDLGDIQETQYFGPGTRLLVL.

The chain combines TRBV27 with TRBJ1-5; tentatively, D is TRBD1 (5 bases). The CDR3 is 13 amino acids. Per germline, CDR1 MNHEY and CDR2 SMNVEV (reference sequence). Between the trimmed V and J ends, which lost 7 bases and 10 bases, there was a span of 17 bases. CDR3 in amino acids: CASTKQARGPQHF. The CDR3 DNA follows: TGTGCCAGCACAAAACAGGCCCGGGGACCCCAGCATTTT.

This chain links TRBV5-6 with TRBJ2-7; D unclear. The V gene lost 0 bases and the J gene lost 2 bases, with 6 bases spanning the gap. The CDR3 has 13 residues. In germline, CDR1 is SGHDT, CDR2 YYEEEE. In DNA form, the CDR3 reads TGTGCCAGCAGCTTGGGTAGCACCTACGAGCAGTACTTC. It yields the protein CASSLGSTYEQYF. The full variable domain, in which reference TRBV5-6 and TRBJ2-7 provide the parts outside the CDR3, is DAGVTQSPTHLIKTRGQQVTLRCSPKSGHDTVSWYQQALGQGPQFIFQYYEEEERQRGNFPDRFSGHQFPNYSSELNVNALLLGDSALYLCASSLGSTYEQYFGPGTRLTVT.

This chain links TRBV29-1 with TRBJ2-5; 12 bases line up with TRBD2. V lost 4 bases and J lost 4; bases outside the gene matches: 7. Germline CDR1 reads SQVTM; CDR2 reads ANQGSEA. The CDR3 is 15 amino acids. CDR3: CSVAGLTSGRETQYF. The CDR3, as DNA: TGCAGCGTTGCCGGTCTGACTAGCGGGAGAGAGACCCAGTACTTC.

The chain recombines TRBV6-1 with TRBJ1-1; 7 bases are a match to TRBD1. J gave up 0 bases and V 3 bases, and 13 bases lay outside the gene matches. Germline lookup yields CDR1 MNHNS and CDR2 SASEGT. This CDR3 has 18 amino acids. CDR3 sequence: CASSDWGRGKNMNTEAFF. The DNA for the CDR3 is TGTGCCAGCAGTGATTGGGGCAGGGGGAAAAATATGAACACTGAAGCTTTCTTT.

This clone occurred once. The rearrangement uses TRBV7-9 and TRBJ2-2, with 11 bases matching TRBD2. Germline V CDR1 and CDR2: SEHNR, FQNEAQ (reference sequence). The CDR3 spans 16 residues. V lost 5 bases and J lost 8; bases outside the gene matches: 10. In DNA form, the CDR3 reads TGTGCCAGCAGCCTTCCGAAACTAGCGGGAGTTGGGGAGCTGTTTTTT. It translates to CASSLPKLAGVGELFF.

The chain uses TRBV27 and TRBJ2-7, with a weak D call TRBD2 (6 bases). V was shortened by 3 bases and J by 3 bases, with 9 bases between the two germline ends. The CDR3 has 13 residues. Germline V gene lookup returns CDR1 MNHEY and CDR2 SMNVEV (reference sequence). The CDR3 spells CASSFGSYYEQYF. The CDR3 DNA follows: TGTGCCAGCAGTTTCGGGAGTTACTACGAGCAGTACTTC.

This clone was seen only a few times. This chain uses TRBV6-4 with TRBJ2-1; the match to TRBD2 covers 7 bases. After removal of 2 bases from V and 5 bases from J, the junction contained 6 bases not matched to a gene. The V gene's germline CDR1 is MRHNA and CDR2 SNTAGT. The CDR3 contains 15 residues. CDR3 DNA: TGTGCCAGCAGTGACGGGGCTAGCGGAAACAATGAGCAGTTCTTC. It is translated as CASSDGASGNNEQFF.

The chain has TRBV27 and TRBJ2-5; D is perhaps TRBD1 (5 bases). Trimming removed 3 bases from V and 4 bases from J, with 12 bases in between. Germline CDR1 reads MNHEY; CDR2 reads SMNVEV (reference sequence). This CDR3 has 14 residues. The CDR3 is CASSLARAGETQYF. CDR3 bases: TGTGCCAGCAGTTTGGCCAGGGCAGGAGAGACCCAGTACTTC.

This clone was observed a handful of times. The chain has TRBV12-2 and TRBJ1-1. TRBV12-2 is an annotated pseudogene. CDR3 length: 15 amino acids. The CDR3 DNA reads as TGTGCAAGTCGCTTAGACTTCCGGGGGAGCACTGAAGCTTTCTTT. Translation: CASRLDFRGSTEAFF.

The chain couples TRBV5-6 to TRBJ2-5, with D perhaps matching TRBD2 (5 bases). The J call may be mistaken, given a closer DNA end match to TRBJ2-7. From germline, CDR1 is SGHDT and CDR2 YYEEEE. The CDR3 is 14 amino acids. CDR3 in DNA: TGTGCCAGCAGCTTGGCGGTCGGGATGTACGAGCAGTACTTC. It encodes CASSLAVGMYEQYF.

This sequence joins TRBV30 and TRBJ2-5; D uncertain. Germline V gives CDR1 GTSNPN, CDR2 SVGIG (reference sequence). This CDR3 has 15 residues. V was pared by 1 base and J by 1 base, with 13 bases between. This chain's CDR3 is CAWSGWELFQETQYF. In DNA form, the CDR3 reads TGTGCCTGGAGTGGCTGGGAACTCTTCCAAGAGACCCAGTACTTC.

In its sample, this clone was seen once. The chain has TRBV4-1 and TRBJ2-7; D remains ambiguous. V was cut by 1 base and J by 1 base, with 11 bases left in between. Germline CDR1 is MGHRA and CDR2 is YSYEKL. The CDR3 contains 15 residues. The CDR3 here is CASSQAEALSYEQYF. The CDR3 DNA reads TGCGCCAGCAGCCAAGCGGAAGCATTATCCTACGAGCAGTACTTC.

The rearrangement uses TRBV6-5 and TRBJ2-7, with D possibly TRBD2 on 5 matching bases. The CDR3 consists of 11 residues. Trimming shortened V by 5 bases and J by 7 bases, and 9 bases separated the two germline ends. Per germline, CDR1 MNHEY and CDR2 SVGAGI. The CDR3 region has the DNA TGTGCCAGCAGTGGAGCGGAAGAGCAGTACTTC. Encoded protein: CASSGAEEQYF.

The chain recombines TRBV19 with TRBJ1-6, with 8 bases fitting TRBD1. The CDR3 covers 14 residues. CDR1 and CDR2 (germline): LNHDA, SQIVND (reference sequence). J gave up 6 bases and V 6 bases, and 4 bases lay outside the gene matches. The CDR3 DNA follows: TGTGCCAGTAGGAAGGACAGGGTTAATTCACCCCTCCACTTT. It is translated as CASRKDRVNSPLHF.

This rearrangement joins TRBV27 to TRBJ2-7; D gene uncertain. Trimming took 0 bases from V and 5 from J, leaving 8 bases between them. Germline V gene sequence: CDR1 MNHEY, CDR2 SMNVEV (reference sequence). The CDR3 extends over 13 amino acids. The CDR3 DNA is TGTGCCAGCAGTTTATCCGGGTCCCACGAGCAGTACTTC. Translating it yields CASSLSGSHEQYF.

This clone was counted only a few times. The rearrangement joins TRBV29-1 to TRBJ1-2; the D is unclear. The germline gives CDR1 SQVTM, CDR2 ANQGSEA. The CDR3 has 10 residues. V shed 4 bases and J shed 8 bases, with 8 bases lying between them. The DNA for the CDR3 is TGCAGCGTTGGGGCATACGGCTACACCTTC. Residues: CSVGAYGYTF.

The chain joins TRBV1 to TRBJ1-2. TRBV1 is annotated as a pseudogene. This CDR3 spans 14 amino acids. CDR3 region: CTSLRAGTPLGYTF. The CDR3 bases are TGCACCAGTCTTCGGGCAGGAACCCCCTTGGGCTACACCTTC.

The sample holds a few counts of this clone. The V gene is TRBV13, the J gene TRBJ1-1, with D possibly TRBD1 on 6 matching bases. The V end lost 0 bases, the J end lost 0 bases, and 8 bases lay between the germline ends. The CDR3 runs 15 residues. Germline V gene sequence: CDR1 PRHDT, CDR2 FYEKMQ (reference sequence). The DNA for the CDR3 is TGTGCCAGCAGCTTAGGAACAGGGATGAACACTGAAGCTTTCTTT. Protein sequence: CASSLGTGMNTEAFF.

By sample share, this clone is large. Other DNA sequences of this sample code for an identical CDR3. The J gene is TRBJ2-7, the V gene TRBV5-6; 12 nucleotides line up with TRBD2. J lost 7 bases, V lost 0 bases, and 5 bases had no gene match. The CDR3 consists of 15 residues. Per the germline V gene, CDR1 is SGHDT and CDR2 is YYEEEE. Written as DNA, the CDR3 is TGTGCCAGCAGCTTGGGACTAGCGGGGGCGGGGGAGCAGTACTTC. It specifies CASSLGLAGAGEQYF.

There are a few counts of this clone. The V and J genes are TRBV13 and TRBJ2-3; TRBD2 matches at 16 bases. The CDR3 loop spans 19 amino acids. From germline, CDR1 is PRHDT and CDR2 FYEKMQ (reference sequence). V lost 2 bases, J lost 9 bases, and 14 bases stayed unmatched. CDR3 in amino acids: CASSLLGLAGGYIQDTQYF. The DNA of the CDR3 is TGTGCCAGCAGCTTACTGGGACTAGCGGGGGGGTATATACAGGACACGCAGTATTTT.

This clone was recorded a few times. Within the sample, other DNA sequences also encode this same CDR3. This chain uses TRBV7-6 with TRBJ2-3; no firm D call. The CDR3 extends over 12 amino acids. The V end lost 1 base, the J end lost 2 bases, and 1 base lay between the germline ends. Germline CDR1 and CDR2: SGHVS and FNYEAQ. CDR3 residues: CASSLDTDTQYF. DNA of the CDR3: TGTGCCAGCAGCTTAGACACAGATACGCAGTATTTT. Full variable domain (outside the CDR3, taken from reference TRBV7-6 and TRBJ2-3): GAGVSQSPRYKVTKRGQDVALRCDPISGHVSLYWYRQALGQGPEFLTYFNYEAQQDKSGLPNDRFSAERPEGSISTLTIQRTEQRDSAMYRCASSLDTDTQYFGPGTRLTVL.

The chain combines TRBV28 with TRBJ2-7, with 8 positions matching TRBD1. Germline CDR1 and CDR2: MDHEN and SYDVKM. J lost 6 bases, V lost 2 bases, and 9 bases had no gene match. The CDR3 contains 15 residues. CDR3 amino acids: CASSLGPGQDREQYF. Here the CDR3 DNA reads TGTGCCAGCAGTTTAGGTCCGGGACAGGATCGCGAGCAGTACTTC.

This chain connects TRBV6-5 to TRBJ1-2, with D hard to call. Looked up from germline, CDR1 is MNHEY and CDR2 is SVGAGI. This CDR3 is 15 amino acids long. V lost 0 bases and J lost 5, with 13 bases in between. The CDR3: CASSYSTGELYGYTF. The CDR3 DNA reads TGTGCCAGCAGTTACTCCACCGGGGAATTATATGGCTACACCTTC.

With regard to this clone: Given the absence of the conserved phenylalanine or tryptophan at the CDR3 end, a read error is likely. The limits of the CDR3 on the DNA are not certain, so only TCRdb's listed CDR3 is given. This chain joins TRBV11-2 and TRBJ1-1; the table's TRBD1 call for D was not verified on the DNA. The CDR3 sequence runs 12 residues, both termini included. In germline, CDR1 is SGHAT, CDR2 FQNNGV. The CDR3 is CASSLETGARVT.

The chain joins TRBV30 to TRBJ2-1; 10 nucleotides line up with TRBD2. The germline V gene encodes CDR1 GTSNPN and CDR2 SVGIG (reference sequence). Trimming cost V 1 base and J 8 bases; bases outside gene matches: 8. CDR3 length: 15 residues. This chain's CDR3 is CAWSGVAGGVYEQFF. DNA for the CDR3: TGTGCCTGGAGTGGGGTAGCGGGAGGAGTGTATGAGCAGTTCTTC.

The gene calls are TRBV6-5 and TRBJ2-7, with D unresolved. Germline assignment: CDR1 MNHEY and CDR2 SVGAGI. Trimming pared 4 bases from V and 3 bases from J, leaving 13 bases between. This CDR3 comprises 14 residues. CDR3 nucleotide sequence: TGTGCCAGCAGTTTATCACCCTCAGGCTACGAGCAGTACTTC. This sequence encodes CASSLSPSGYEQYF.